The sequence of this T cell receptor beta chain was determined in a study of monozygotic twins with inflammatory bowel disease. Germline V gives CDR1 SGHAT, CDR2 FQNNGV. The CDR3 covers 15 residues. No DNA is given; TCRdb re-called the 5' RACE reads and lists each CDR3 protein once. This sample carries about 330,000 distinct CDR3 sequences, with approximately 2% going to the ten biggest clones. The TCR comes from a human donor with ulcerative colitis or Crohn's disease, or a healthy co-twin of an affected twin (not recorded which). This chain joins TRBV11-2 and TRBJ2-3; TCRdb's D call of TRBD1 is untestable without DNA. The sequencing input was blood. CDR3 region: CASSRALESTDTQYF.